The 29 T cell receptor beta chains presented below share a single source sample, sequenced in a study of shared clonotypes between healthy human individuals. Clones were sequenced by immunoSEQ multiplex PCR, and TCRdb holds only the in-frame ones, with some missing. The sample yields about 710,000 clones, around 73% seen once. The sequenced material came from memory CD4+ T cells sorted from blood. Subset described: CD45RA-negative fraction. The source of these receptors is a woman aged 25-40 years in good health.

In this sample, this clone turned up once. The V and J genes are TRBV27 and TRBJ2-7; 9 nucleotides line up with TRBD1. Germline V gene sequence: CDR1 MNHEY, CDR2 SMNVEV (reference sequence). V lost 2 bases and J lost 2; bases outside the gene matches: 4. This CDR3 region has 15 residues. CDR3 sequence (DNA): TGTGCCAGCAGTTTAATGGGACAGGGAACCTACGAGCAGTACTTC. Translated: CASSLMGQGTYEQYF.

The chain combines TRBV29-1 with TRBJ1-4; TRBD1 might be the D (5 bases). CDR3 length equals 13 residues. Trimming took 5 bases from V and 8 from J, leaving 15 bases between them. In germline, CDR1 is SQVTM, CDR2 ANQGSEA. The chain's CDR3 is CSVSGLSREKLFF. In nucleotides, the CDR3 is TGCAGCGTTTCAGGGTTATCCAGAGAAAAACTGTTTTTT.

A word on this clone: Other nucleotide sequences in the sample specify the same CDR3. The rearrangement uses TRBV19 and TRBJ2-3, with D perhaps TRBD1 (6 bases). The germline V gene encodes CDR1 LNHDA and CDR2 SQIVND (reference sequence). V dropped 6 bases and J dropped 0 bases, with 10 bases sitting between them. The length of the CDR3 is 14 residues. CDR3 loop: CASRPTGSTDTQYF. CDR3 DNA: TGTGCCAGTAGACCGACAGGAAGCACAGATACGCAGTATTTT.

The rearrangement uses TRBV7-6 and TRBJ2-2; D is undetermined. This CDR3 has 14 residues. The V end was cut by 1 base, the J end by 8 bases, with 11 bases between. CDR1 is SGHVS and CDR2 is FNYEAQ in the germline V gene. Written as DNA, the CDR3 is TGTGCCAGCAGCTTAGTCCCCAGTGGGGGGGAGCTGTTTTTT. Its translation: CASSLVPSGGELFF.

The chain couples TRBV2 to TRBJ2-7; 7 bases match TRBD1. The germline V gene has CDR1 SNHLY and CDR2 FYNNEI. The CDR3 length is 12 residues. With 5 bases clipped from V and 4 bases from J, the junction kept 2 bases outside the gene matches. Here the CDR3 DNA reads TGTGCCAGCAGTAAACAGGGGTACGAGCAGTACTTC. Encoded protein: CASSKQGYEQYF.

This chain connects TRBV9 to TRBJ2-7, with 10 positions matching TRBD2. CDR3 length equals 15 residues. V dropped 1 base and J dropped 9; count of bases not matched to a gene: 10. The germline gives CDR1 SGDLS, CDR2 YYNGEE. The CDR3 DNA follows: TGTGCCAGCAGCGTACGTTCTAGCGGGAGTAGCAGGCAGTACTTC. Its protein product is CASSVRSSGSSRQYF.

The gene calls are TRBV19 and TRBJ1-3; D may be TRBD1 (5 bases). The CDR3 totals 15 residues. V lost 3 bases and J lost 0, with 9 bases in between. Germline CDR1 reads LNHDA; CDR2 reads SQIVND (reference sequence). The CDR3 region is CASSMGLLSGNTIYF. The CDR3 DNA reads TGTGCCAGTAGTATGGGGCTACTCTCTGGAAACACCATATATTTT.

The V and J genes are TRBV30 and TRBJ1-1; 9 bases map to TRBD1. The length of the CDR3 is 14 residues. The V and J ends lost 6 bases and 4 bases, in that order; junction bases with no gene match: 9. Germline CDR1 and CDR2: GTSNPN and SVGIG (reference sequence). The CDR3 reads CACTPTTGGTEAFF. The DNA for the CDR3 is TGTGCCTGTACACCGACGACAGGGGGCACTGAAGCTTTCTTT.

The chain recombines TRBV15 with TRBJ2-7, with 15 bases aligning to TRBD2. Germline-derived CDR1 and CDR2 are LNHNV and YYDKDF (reference sequence). This CDR3 contains 18 residues. V gave up 1 base and J gave up 0 bases; unmatched junction bases: 4. DNA of the CDR3: TGTGCCACCAGCAGAGCCGGGACTAGCGGGAGGAGCTCCTACGAGCAGTACTTC. Encoded protein: CATSRAGTSGRSSYEQYF.

The chain links TRBV7-6 to TRBJ2-1, with unresolved D. V lost 5 bases and J 10 bases, leaving 18 bases between the germline ends. Germline CDR1 and CDR2: SGHVS and FNYEAQ. The CDR3 covers 14 residues. CDR3 sequence (DNA): TGTGCCAGCAGCCCGCCCCCTCCCCGGCGGGAGCAGTTCTTC. This translates into CASSPPPPRREQFF.

The rearrangement uses TRBV12-5 and TRBJ1-1; D is uncertain. CDR1 and CDR2 (germline): LGHNT, FRNRAP. There are 14 residues in the CDR3. The germline V and J ends were trimmed by 1 base and 1 base, with 7 bases remaining between them. The CDR3 is CASGLDGRNTEAFF. The CDR3 DNA sequence: TGTGCTAGTGGTTTGGATGGTAGGAACACTGAAGCTTTCTTT.

The V gene is TRBV5-1, the J gene TRBJ2-3; tentatively, D is TRBD1 or TRBD2 (5 bases each). The germline CDR1 and CDR2 sequences are SGHRS and YFSETQ. V lost 4 bases and J 3 bases, leaving 15 bases between the germline ends. The length of the CDR3 is 15 residues. The CDR3 spells CASSRTLGETDTQYF. The CDR3 DNA reads as TGCGCCAGCAGCCGCACATTGGGGGAAACAGATACGCAGTATTTT.

The chain has TRBV10-1 and TRBJ2-1, with D unresolved. Germline lookup yields CDR1 WNHNN and CDR2 SYGVQD (reference sequence). V lost 10 bases and J lost 6, with 16 bases in between. This CDR3 is 13 amino acids long. CDR3 residues: CATSRASPNEQFF. CDR3 coding DNA: TGCGCCACCTCCCGGGCCTCTCCCAATGAGCAGTTCTTC.

This clone was counted a few times. The chain joins TRBV5-1 to TRBJ1-4; weak D call: TRBD1 (5 bases). V was pared by 4 bases and J by 3 bases, with 10 bases between. CDR3 size: 14 residues. Germline-derived CDR1 and CDR2 are SGHRS and YFSETQ. CDR3 sequence reads: CASSRDGSNEKLFF. In DNA form, the CDR3 reads TGCGCCAGCAGCCGGGACGGCTCTAATGAAAAACTGTTTTTT. Full variable domain (remainder filled in from reference TRBV5-1 and TRBJ1-4): KAGVTQTPRYLIKTRGQQVTLSCSPISGHRSVSWYQQTPGQGLQFLFEYFSETQRNKGNFPGRFSGRQFSNSRSEMNVSTLELGDSALYLCASSRDGSNEKLFFGSGTQLSVL.

Concerning this clone itself: Distinct nucleotide sequences in the sample also encode this CDR3. The CDR3 DNA reads TGCAGCGTTGCGGCGGGAGGGGAGACCCAGTACTTC. Encoded protein: CSVAAGGETQYF. The chain combines TRBV29-1 with TRBJ2-5; 9 bases are shared with TRBD2. The CDR3 covers 12 residues. CDR1 SQVTM and CDR2 ANQGSEA come from the germline V gene. With V trimmed by 4 bases and J by 5 bases, 2 bases remained unmatched.

The J gene is TRBJ2-1, the V gene TRBV5-1; 8 bases are shared with TRBD1. CDR1 is SGHRS, CDR2 YFSETQ, per germline. This CDR3 comprises 14 residues. V trimming: 7 bases; J trimming: 0 bases; junction bases outside the gene matches: 3. CDR3 coding DNA: TGCGCCAGCCAAACAGGGGGCTCCTACAATGAGCAGTTCTTC. It yields the protein CASQTGGSYNEQFF.

Remarks on this clone: The same CDR3 can be traced to other DNA sequences in this sample. The rearrangement links TRBV7-9 to TRBJ2-7; 9 bases are shared with TRBD1. The junction had 2 bases not matched to a gene; V was cut back by 5 bases and J by 3 bases. The CDR3 is 13 residues long. Germline CDR1 reads SEHNR; CDR2 reads FQNEAQ (reference sequence). CDR3 sequence (DNA): TGTGCCAGCAGCCGGGGACAGGGCTACGAGCAGTACTTC. Its translation is CASSRGQGYEQYF.

The V gene is TRBV6-6, the J gene TRBJ1-5, with no clear D. CDR1 and CDR2 (germline): MNHNY, SVGAGI (reference sequence). The CDR3 sequence is 13 residues long. The V gene lost 8 bases and the J gene lost 0 bases, with 8 bases spanning the gap. CDR3 in DNA: TGTGCCAGCCAGCGTTATAGCAATCAGCCCCAGCATTTT. It specifies CASQRYSNQPQHF.

The V and J genes are TRBV27 and TRBJ2-7; TRBD1 matches 9 bases. There are 16 residues in the CDR3. V was clipped by 3 bases and J by 9 bases; unmatched bases: 15. Germline CDR1 is MNHEY and CDR2 is SMNVEV (reference sequence). Here the CDR3 reads CASSFFPGQGFVGQYF. The CDR3 bases are TGTGCCAGCAGTTTTTTCCCGGGACAGGGTTTTGTTGGGCAGTACTTC.

The rearrangement links TRBV7-2 to TRBJ1-3; no clear D. CDR3 size: 15 residues. V lost 2 bases, J lost 4 bases, and 12 bases lay in between. Germline CDR1 is SGHTA and CDR2 is FQGNSA. The CDR3 sequence is CASSLKLGRGNTIYF. The CDR3 bases are TGTGCCAGCAGCTTAAAGTTAGGCAGAGGAAACACCATATATTTT.

The rearrangement links TRBV7-8 to TRBJ1-1; no clear D. The CDR3 is 17 residues long. Germline CDR1 SGHVS, CDR2 FQNEAQ. V lost 0 bases and J lost 8, with 22 bases in between. CDR3 protein: CASSLAYGRHSLREAFF. In DNA form, the CDR3 reads TGTGCCAGCAGCTTAGCGTATGGAAGGCATTCGTTGAGAGAAGCTTTCTTT.

This clone has just one count. The rearrangement links TRBV25-1 to TRBJ1-2; weak D call: TRBD1 (5 bases). This CDR3 has 14 amino acids. V lost 3 bases to trimming and J lost 4 bases, with 12 bases between them. Germline lookup yields CDR1 MGHDK and CDR2 SYGVNS. The CDR3 nucleotides read TGTGCCAGCAGTGATGCTCAGGGTCCCTATGGCTACACCTTC. It translates to CASSDAQGPYGYTF.

For this clone: Germline and junction disagree at one end, which may indicate a read error. The chain carries TRBV29-1 and TRBJ1-1; possible D gene TRBD1, 5 bases. Per the germline V gene, CDR1 is SQVTM and CDR2 is ANQGSEA. This CDR3 has 15 amino acids. The CDR3 region is CSVKDPEGQDTEAFF. CDR3 nucleotides: TGCAGCGTTAAAGATCCGGAGGGGCAGGACACTGAAGCTTTCTTT.

This chain connects TRBV29-1 to TRBJ1-4, with D maybe TRBD1 (5 bases). Germline CDR1 is SQVTM and CDR2 is ANQGSEA. There are 14 residues in the CDR3. Trimming shortened V by 4 bases and J by 6 bases, and 15 bases separated the two germline ends. CDR3 protein: CSVGTLLGDEKLFF. The DNA for the CDR3 is TGCAGCGTTGGGACACTGCTGGGGGATGAAAAACTGTTTTTT.

This clone appeared a single time. The V and J genes are TRBV2 and TRBJ1-2, with TRBD1 matching 7 bases. The CDR3 is 14 residues long. Germline V gene data show CDR1 as SNHLY and CDR2 as FYNNEI. With V trimmed by 4 bases and J by 2 bases, 4 bases remained unmatched. In nucleotides, the CDR3 is TGTGCCAGCAGTGGGGGGGACAGAAACTATGGCTACACCTTC. This translates into CASSGGDRNYGYTF.

This sequence joins TRBV4-1 and TRBJ1-5, with 9 nucleotides matching TRBD1. Germline V lookup: CDR1 MGHRA, CDR2 YSYEKL. With 8 bases clipped from V and 4 bases from J, the junction kept 12 bases outside the gene matches. The length of the CDR3 is 16 residues. The CDR3 nucleotides are TGCGCCAGCTCCTTTACAGGGGGCAGAGGTAATCAGCCCCAGCATTTT. The encoded protein is CASSFTGGRGNQPQHF.

This chain links TRBV5-1 with TRBJ2-7; 7 nucleotides agree with TRBD1. J gave up 2 bases and V 4 bases, and 12 bases lay outside the gene matches. Looked up from germline, CDR1 is SGHRS and CDR2 is YFSETQ. The CDR3 covers 16 residues. DNA of the CDR3: TGCGCCAGCAGCCTGTCCGGGACAGTCGGTGCCTACGAGCAGTACTTC. Its translation is CASSLSGTVGAYEQYF.

Here the CDR3 reads CASSPGAENYGYTF. The CDR3 DNA sequence: TGTGCCAGCTCACCAGGGGCGGAGAACTATGGCTACACCTTC. The genes are TRBV18 and TRBJ1-2, with D possibly being TRBD1 (5 bases). The CDR3 spans 14 residues. V lost 2 bases and J 2 bases, leaving 9 bases between the germline ends. Per germline, CDR1 KGHSH and CDR2 LQKENI.

The chain joins TRBV6-1 to TRBJ2-7, with 9 nucleotides matching TRBD2. Germline V gives CDR1 MNHNS, CDR2 SASEGT. Germline trimming cut 2 bases from V and 10 bases from J; bases unmatched to any gene: 18. The CDR3 is made up of 17 amino acids. As DNA, the CDR3 is TGTGCCAGCAGTGAAATTAGGGGTAGCGGGAGTCTTCGGGGCCAGTACTTC. Translated: CASSEIRGSGSLRGQYF.